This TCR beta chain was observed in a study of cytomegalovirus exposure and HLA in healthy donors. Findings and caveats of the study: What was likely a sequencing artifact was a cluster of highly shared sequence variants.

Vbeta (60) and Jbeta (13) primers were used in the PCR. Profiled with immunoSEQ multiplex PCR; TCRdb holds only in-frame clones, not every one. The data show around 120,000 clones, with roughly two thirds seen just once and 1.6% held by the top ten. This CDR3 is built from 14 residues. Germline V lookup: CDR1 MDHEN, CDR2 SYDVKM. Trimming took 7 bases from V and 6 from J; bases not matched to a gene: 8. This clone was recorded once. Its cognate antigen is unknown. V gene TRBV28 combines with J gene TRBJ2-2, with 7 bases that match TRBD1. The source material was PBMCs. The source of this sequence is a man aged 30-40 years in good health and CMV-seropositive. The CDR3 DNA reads TGTGCCAGCACCCCCAGTCAGGGGGCCGGGGAGCTGTTTTTT. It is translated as CASTPSQGAGELFF.